This T cell receptor beta chain was sequenced during a study of control samples from healthy donors and cancer patients. Measured with immunoSEQ multiplex PCR; TCRdb has only the in-frame clones, and not every one. The sample includes 80,000 or so clones, around 94% seen only once; the top ten take about 6.2%. This sequence was found in a woman between 40 and 55 years old in good health. The sequenced sample consisted of blood.

CDR3 in amino acids: CASSLREGARDTQYF. DNA for the CDR3: TGTGCCAGCAGCTTACGGGAGGGGGCGAGAGATACGCAGTATTTT. The chain joins TRBV11-1 to TRBJ2-3; tentatively, D is TRBD2 (8 bases). Germline lookup yields CDR1 SGHAT and CDR2 FQDESV (reference sequence). Trimming took off 2 bases at V and 5 bases at J, with 14 bases between the two ends. The CDR3 length is 15 residues.